This T cell receptor beta chain is drawn from a study of cytomegalovirus exposure and HLA in healthy donors. Study-level points and caveats: Associated with HLA alleles at 0.05 false discovery rate in a later analysis were over 15,000 TCR beta sequences.

J lost 6 bases, V lost 2 bases, and 1 base had no gene match. The germline CDR1 and CDR2 sequences are ENHRY and SYGVKD. CDR3 length: 13 residues. Use of 60 Vbeta and 13 Jbeta primers characterized the PCR. Libraries were prepared by immunoSEQ multiplex PCR; TCRdb keeps only in-frame clonotypes and omits some of them. Of fewer than 150,000 clones listed, 80% are singletons. Concerning this clone itself: Antigen specificity is unknown.

This clonotype originated in a man aged 40-55 years in good health and CMV-seropositive. V is TRBV10-3 and J is TRBJ1-2; 9 bases match TRBD1. The specimen was PBMCs. CDR3 protein: CAISEGDRDGYTF. In nucleotides, the CDR3 is TGTGCCATCAGTGAGGGGGACAGGGATGGCTACACCTTC.